The 29 T cell receptor beta chains in this list originate from one sample, sequenced in a study of graft-versus-host responses after intestinal transplantation. Sequenced by immunoSEQ multiplex PCR; TCRdb stores in-frame clones only, minus some. The sample yields under 8,000 clones, approximately 81% seen once. To release intraepithelial and lamina propria lymphocytes, the graft tissue was processed. The material sequenced was ileum tissue, taken approximately 230 days after intestinal transplant. The receptor source for this set is a human patient who received an intestinal transplant, so some T cells may come from the graft donor.

This clone was found once. The chain carries TRBV1 and TRBJ2-6; TRBD1 was called by the table and not checked on the DNA. TRBV1 is described as a pseudogene. The CDR3 sequence is 18 residues long. CDR3 bases: TGCACCAGCAGTCGCATTTGTTGTGCACAAAGTCGGGCCAACGTCCTGACTTTC. Translation gives CTSSRICCAQSRANVLTF.

This chain connects TRBV27 to TRBJ2-7; D is possibly TRBD2 (5 bases). The CDR3 sequence is 13 residues long. The V gene's germline CDR1 is MNHEY and CDR2 SMNVEV (reference sequence). Trimming removed 3 bases from V and 3 bases from J, with 9 bases in between. The CDR3 protein is CASSFGISYEQYF. The DNA of the CDR3 is TGTGCCAGCAGTTTCGGGATCAGCTACGAGCAGTACTTC.

The V call is TRBV5-1, the J call TRBJ1-2; 7 bases fit TRBD1. The V segment lost 0 bases and the J segment 4 bases; nucleotides outside the gene matches: 3. In germline, CDR1 is SGHRS, CDR2 YFSETQ. The CDR3 spans 14 residues. In DNA form, the CDR3 reads TGCGCCAGCAGCTTGGTAGGGGGCCTCTATGGCTACACCTTC. Encoded protein: CASSLVGGLYGYTF.

The CDR3: CASSHRFPYSSTDTQYF. The CDR3 bases are TGTGCCAGCAGCCATCGTTTTCCCTACTCTAGCACAGATACGCAGTATTTT. The chain combines TRBV9 with TRBJ2-3, with D unresolved. Germline loops: CDR1 SGDLS, CDR2 YYNGEE. This CDR3 comprises 17 residues. Trimming left V 4 bases short and J 0 bases short, with 18 bases between.

This clone occurred a few times. The genes are TRBV25-1 and TRBJ2-1, with 8 bases aligning to TRBD2. This CDR3 is 11 amino acids long. J was trimmed by 12 bases and V by 4 bases; bases with no gene match: 2. Germline CDR1 and CDR2: MGHDK and SYGVNS. The DNA of the CDR3 is TGTGCCAGCAGTGTCCGGGGGGGGCAGTTCTTC. This translates into CASSVRGGQFF.

This clone was seen just once. V gene TRBV21-1 combines with J gene TRBJ1-3; the D call of TRBD1 is as the table states it, not checked on the DNA. TRBV21-1 is a recognized pseudogene. The CDR3 is 21 residues long. The chain's CDR3 is CASSTPGQDGDSPVVGNTIYF. In DNA, the CDR3 is TGTGCCAGCAGCACCCCCGGACAGGACGGGGATTCACCAGTTGTTGGAAACACCATATATTTT.

The chain uses TRBV28 and TRBJ1-2; 7 nucleotides line up with TRBD1. V trimming: 4 bases; J trimming: 2 bases; junction bases outside the gene matches: 10. Germline loops: CDR1 MDHEN, CDR2 SYDVKM. This CDR3 is built from 16 residues. CDR3 DNA: TGTGCCAGCAGTTCTCCAGGGGGAAGTTCAAACTATGGCTACACCTTC. It codes for CASSSPGGSSNYGYTF.

V gene TRBV5-1 combines with J gene TRBJ2-7; possibly TRBD1 for D (5 bases). Trimming took 0 bases from V and 4 from J, leaving 8 bases between them. The CDR3 has 13 residues. Germline V gene lookup returns CDR1 SGHRS and CDR2 YFSETQ. Here the CDR3 reads CASSLAAGYEQYF. DNA for the CDR3: TGCGCCAGCAGCTTGGCTGCAGGGTACGAGCAGTACTTC.

The rearrangement joins TRBV28 to TRBJ1-1; 8 bases fit TRBD1. Germline V gene sequence: CDR1 MDHEN, CDR2 SYDVKM. Trimming took 6 bases from V and 12 from J; bases not matched to a gene: 15. This CDR3 comprises 14 residues. CDR3 loop: CASSFIQPTGETFF. CDR3 bases: TGTGCCAGCAGCTTCATCCAACCGACAGGGGAGACTTTCTTT.

As DNA, the CDR3 is TGTGCCAGCAGGTGGACTAGCGTTAGCACCGGGGAGCTGTTTTTT. It is translated as CASRWTSVSTGELFF. V is TRBV2 and J is TRBJ2-2; TRBD2 matches 9 bases. This CDR3 has 15 residues. V lost 6 bases and J lost 4; bases outside the gene matches: 6. The germline gives CDR1 SNHLY, CDR2 FYNNEI.

The chain carries TRBV5-1 and TRBJ2-7; 9 positions agree with TRBD1. CDR1 is SGHRS and CDR2 is YFSETQ in the germline V gene. CDR3 length: 14 amino acids. The ends lost 5 bases at V and 4 bases at J; junction bases unmatched: 7. The chain's CDR3 is CASRLGTGLYEQYF. The CDR3 bases are TGCGCCAGCAGACTCGGGACAGGGTTATACGAGCAGTACTTC.

This chain links TRBV11-3 with TRBJ2-2; the D gene is possibly TRBD2 (6 bases). Trimming removed 4 bases at V and 0 bases at J, with 6 bases between. The CDR3 runs 14 residues. The V gene's germline CDR1 is SGHNT and CDR2 YENEEA. The CDR3 nucleotides are TGTGCCAGCAGCTCGGGGGCGAACACCGGGGAGCTGTTTTTT. This sequence encodes CASSSGANTGELFF.

The chain uses TRBV6-1 and TRBJ2-3; D is possibly TRBD2 (5 bases). Germline V gene data show CDR1 as MNHNS and CDR2 as SASEGT. Trimming took off 8 bases at V and 2 bases at J, with 14 bases between the two ends. This CDR3 has 14 residues. The CDR3: CASVWTLYTDTQYF. The CDR3 coding sequence is TGTGCCAGCGTCTGGACTCTGTACACAGATACGCAGTATTTT.

This chain joins TRBV15 and TRBJ2-7; tentatively, D is TRBD2 (5 bases). Per the germline V gene, CDR1 is LNHNV and CDR2 is YYDKDF (reference sequence). Deletions cut 0 bases from V and 4 bases from J, with 10 bases between. The CDR3 length is 14 residues. CDR3 residues: CATSRDRRGYEQYF. The CDR3 coding sequence is TGTGCCACCAGCAGAGATCGACGGGGATACGAGCAGTACTTC.

The chain recombines TRBV5-1 with TRBJ1-5; 8 bases line up with TRBD1. V gave up 0 bases and J gave up 6 bases; unmatched junction bases: 5. The CDR3 is 15 residues long. In germline, CDR1 is SGHRS, CDR2 YFSETQ. The CDR3 coding sequence is TGCGCCAGCAGCTTGGGGGGACAGGTGGGTCAGCCCCAGCATTTT. Translating gives CASSLGGQVGQPQHF.

The chain recombines TRBV4-1 with TRBJ1-1, with D tentatively TRBD1 (5 bases). The CDR3 loop spans 13 amino acids. Trimming stripped 4 bases from V and 1 base from J, with 7 bases between. Germline V lookup: CDR1 MGHRA, CDR2 YSYEKL. CDR3 protein: CASSLDRNTEAFF. The CDR3 coding sequence is TGCGCCAGCAGCCTTGACAGGAACACTGAAGCTTTCTTT.

V and J are TRBV6-6 and TRBJ2-7, with TRBD2 matching over 10 bases. Germline trimming cut 8 bases from V and 4 bases from J; bases unmatched to any gene: 5. Germline values: CDR1 MNHNY, CDR2 SVGAGI (reference sequence). CDR3 length: 13 residues. The CDR3 spells CASALLAGYEQYF. As DNA, the CDR3 is TGTGCCAGCGCCTTACTAGCGGGGTACGAGCAGTACTTC.

In its sample, this clone was seen a few times. In nucleotides, the CDR3 is TGTGCCAGCAGTTCCCCCTTAACAGATACGCAGTATTTT. Translation gives CASSSPLTDTQYF. The genes are TRBV27 and TRBJ2-3; D is ambiguous. Germline lookup yields CDR1 MNHEY and CDR2 SMNVEV (reference sequence). Trimming stripped 4 bases from V and 3 bases from J, with 8 bases between. This CDR3 region has 13 residues.

Only one count was recorded for this clone. The chain employs TRBV4-2 and TRBJ2-1, with D possibly being TRBD2 (5 bases). V dropped 1 base and J dropped 4 bases, with 17 bases sitting between them. This CDR3 region has 17 residues. Germline values: CDR1 LGHNA, CDR2 YNFKEQ. CDR3 sequence (DNA): TGTGCCAGCAGCCAAGGCCCTTACGGGATAAAATACAATGAGCAGTTCTTC. As protein: CASSQGPYGIKYNEQFF.

This clone turned up a few times. The V and J genes are TRBV30 and TRBJ2-7; D perhaps matches TRBD1 (5 bases). V gave up 3 bases and J gave up 6 bases, with 12 bases separating them. Germline CDR1 GTSNPN, CDR2 SVGIG (reference sequence). This CDR3 contains 12 residues. CDR3 amino acids: CAWSESQGEQYF. CDR3 nucleotides: TGTGCCTGGAGCGAGTCCCAGGGCGAGCAGTACTTC.

The genes are TRBV2 and TRBJ1-2; no clear D. This CDR3 contains 14 residues. Trimming stripped 3 bases from V and 3 bases from J, with 11 bases between. The germline gives CDR1 SNHLY, CDR2 FYNNEI. The CDR3 sequence is CASSDWRDDYGYTF. DNA of the CDR3: TGTGCCAGCAGTGATTGGAGGGATGACTATGGCTACACCTTC.

The chain carries TRBV11-3 and TRBJ1-2, with D possibly TRBD1 on 6 matching bases. CDR3 length equals 13 residues. Germline values: CDR1 SGHNT, CDR2 YENEEA. Trimming removed 2 bases at V and 6 bases at J, with 10 bases between. The CDR3, as DNA: TGTGCCAGCAGCTTAAGTGGGGGCGATGGCTACACCTTC. This gives the protein CASSLSGGDGYTF. Variable domain in full (rest from reference TRBV11-3 and TRBJ1-2): EAGVVQSPRYKIIEKKQPVAFWCNPISGHNTLYWYLQNLGQGPELLIRYENEEAVDDSQLPKDRFSAERLKGVDSTLKIQPAELGDSAVYLCASSLSGGDGYTFGSGTRLTVV.

The genes are TRBV5-1 and TRBJ1-2, with D possibly TRBD1 on 6 matching bases. V was shortened by 6 bases and J by 8 bases, with 17 bases between the two germline ends. Germline lookup yields CDR1 SGHRS and CDR2 YFSETQ. This CDR3 region has 13 residues. The CDR3 region has the DNA TGCGCCAGCACGAGACAGGCCGGGGGGGGCTACACCTTC. It encodes CASTRQAGGGYTF.

The chain recombines TRBV6-1 with TRBJ2-5; a possible D gene is TRBD1 (5 bases). The DNA end is more similar to TRBJ2-7, so the J call may be wrong. Per germline, CDR1 MNHNS and CDR2 SASEGT. The CDR3 has 13 amino acids. The CDR3, as DNA: TGTGCCAGCAGTGTAGGGGTCAACTACGAGCAGTACTTC. It codes for CASSVGVNYEQYF.

The V call is TRBV5-6, the J call TRBJ1-2; TRBD1 agrees at 7 bases. Germline CDR1 SGHDT, CDR2 YYEEEE. With V trimmed by 1 base and J by 8 bases, 2 bases remained unmatched. This CDR3 is built from 12 residues. In nucleotides, the CDR3 is TGTGCCAGCAGCTTGAGACAGGGCGGCTACACCTTC. Translation gives CASSLRQGGYTF.

The chain joins TRBV5-1 to TRBJ1-4; a possible D gene is TRBD1 (6 bases). V shed 4 bases and J shed 1 base, with 11 bases lying between them. The germline CDR1 and CDR2 sequences are SGHRS and YFSETQ. The CDR3 consists of 15 residues. The CDR3 coding sequence is TGCGCCAGCAGCGCCTCAGGGGAAACTAATGAAAAACTGTTTTTT. Protein: CASSASGETNEKLFF. Full variable domain (rest looked up from reference TRBV5-1 and TRBJ1-4): KAGVTQTPRYLIKTRGQQVTLSCSPISGHRSVSWYQQTPGQGLQFLFEYFSETQRNKGNFPGRFSGRQFSNSRSEMNVSTLELGDSALYLCASSASGETNEKLFFGSGTQLSVL.

The gene calls are TRBV7-2 and TRBJ1-2; D might be TRBD1 (6 bases). From germline, CDR1 is SGHTA and CDR2 FQGNSA. Trimming removed 3 bases at V and 7 bases at J, with 21 bases between. This CDR3 spans 16 amino acids. The CDR3 sequence is CASSFVGWDTRLGYTF. The CDR3 DNA reads TGTGCCAGCAGCTTTGTAGGTTGGGACACTCGTCTTGGCTACACCTTC. Full variable domain (remainder filled in from reference TRBV7-2 and TRBJ1-2): GAGVSQSPSNKVTEKGKDVELRCDPISGHTALYWYRQSLGQGLEFLIYFQGNSAPDKSGLPSDRFSAERTGGSVSTLTIQRTQQEDSAVYLCASSFVGWDTRLGYTFGSGTRLTVV.

The V gene is TRBV7-7, the J gene TRBJ2-1, with 9 nucleotides matching TRBD1. The CDR3 is 14 residues long. After removal of 5 bases from V and 13 bases from J, the junction contained 12 bases not matched to a gene. CDR1 and CDR2 from the germline V gene are SSHAT and FNYEAQ (reference sequence). CDR3 protein: CASSPNRQGVEQFF. Written as DNA, the CDR3 is TGTGCCAGCAGCCCGAACCGACAGGGGGTGGAACAGTTCTTC.

The rearrangement links TRBV7-3 to TRBJ2-5, with 8 bases matching TRBD1. This CDR3 is built from 13 residues. Germline V lookup: CDR1 SGHTA, CDR2 FQGTGA. Unmatched junction bases numbered 4, after V lost 5 bases and J lost 5 bases. CDR3 coding DNA: TGTGCCAGCAGCCCAGGGGGCAGGGAGACCCAGTACTTC. It translates to CASSPGGRETQYF.